Each of the 27 T cell receptor beta chains below was sequenced from the same sample in a study of T-cell reconstitution after alpha-beta-depleted transplantation in children. Library preparation (for TCRbeta) was performed with unique molecular identifiers. TCRdb fed the PCR reads into MiXCR, producing one record per CDR3 protein. This repertoire shows 750,000 to 950,000 distinct CDR3 sequences, around 15% found once; its top ten account for approximately 5%. The material was PBMCs, mostly from graft donor cells, obtained 360 days after TCRalphabeta/CD19-depleted stem cell transplant. These receptors were obtained from a male patient under 18 who had a stem cell transplant for acute lymphoblastic leukemia, so the T cells may come from the graft donor.

The chain couples TRBV5-1 to TRBJ2-5; perhaps TRBD2 as D (5 bases). The CDR3 contains 15 residues. Germline values: CDR1 SGHRS, CDR2 YFSETQ. Trimming cost V 2 bases and J 2 bases, with 13 bases left between them. CDR3 residues: CASSFGLTKQETQYF. DNA of the CDR3: TGCGCCAGCAGCTTCGGACTTACGAAACAAGAGACCCAGTACTTC.

This clonotype has more than one count but fewer than ten. V and J are TRBV15 and TRBJ2-3; D call uncertain. Germline V gene data show CDR1 as LNHNV and CDR2 as YYDKDF (reference sequence). CDR3 length: 16 residues. V lost 4 bases, J lost 1 base, and 15 bases lay in between. The CDR3, as DNA: TGTGCCACCAGCACCCTCTTAGTGGTGGGCACAGATACGCAGTATTTT. Amino acid sequence: CATSTLLVVGTDTQYF.

This clonotype was found a few times. This chain uses TRBV11-2 with TRBJ1-5; D unclear. The ends were cut back, 5 bases at V and 7 bases at J, with 12 bases in the middle. Germline V lookup: CDR1 SGHAT, CDR2 FQNNGV. CDR3 size: 13 residues. This chain's CDR3 is CASSRGLRQPQHF. The CDR3 DNA reads TGTGCCAGCAGCCGCGGCTTGCGCCAGCCCCAGCATTTT.

This clonotype was observed a handful of times. The rearrangement links TRBV7-7 to TRBJ2-1; 7 nucleotides agree with TRBD2. With V trimmed by 6 bases and J by 12 bases, 17 bases remained unmatched. CDR3 length: 15 amino acids. CDR1 is SSHAT and CDR2 is FNYEAQ in the germline V gene (reference sequence). The CDR3 DNA reads TGTGCCAGCAGAACCCCCCAGCGGCGACCGGGGGGGCAGTTCTTC. Amino acid sequence: CASRTPQRRPGGQFF.

This clonotype was seen only a few times. The rearrangement uses TRBV11-1 and TRBJ2-6; the D is unclear. CDR1 and CDR2 from the germline V gene are SGHAT and FQDESV (reference sequence). CDR3 size: 14 residues. V lost 6 bases and J lost 0, with 6 bases in between. The CDR3 reads CASRRISGANVLTF. The DNA of the CDR3 is TGTGCCAGCAGGAGGATCTCTGGGGCCAACGTCCTGACTTTC.

The J gene is TRBJ1-6, the V gene TRBV9; tentatively, D is TRBD1 (5 bases). The CDR3 is made up of 14 amino acids. Germline CDR1 reads SGDLS; CDR2 reads YYNGEE. V dropped 3 bases and J dropped 4 bases, with 8 bases sitting between them. The CDR3 bases are TGTGCCAGCAGCGGACAGTCATATAATTCACCCCTCCACTTT. The encoded protein is CASSGQSYNSPLHF.

This clonotype was seen more than once but under ten times. The gene calls are TRBV5-1 and TRBJ2-7, with 7 bases identical to TRBD2. Losses at the gene ends were 5 bases for V and 3 bases for J; bases not matched to a gene: 20. The CDR3 extends over 18 amino acids. Germline loops: CDR1 SGHRS, CDR2 YFSETQ. The CDR3 DNA is TGCGCCAGCAGAACTATCGTCTCAGGAGCGGGAAACGGCTACGAGCAGTACTTC. This translates into CASRTIVSGAGNGYEQYF.

This clonotype was seen a handful of times. The gene calls are TRBV20-1 and TRBJ2-5, with 12 bases identical to TRBD2. Looked up from germline, CDR1 is DFQATT and CDR2 is SNEGSKA (reference sequence). The CDR3 has 15 residues. The V gene end was trimmed by 4 bases and the J gene end by 3 bases; junction bases not matched to a gene: 6. CDR3 sequence: CSAILAGGIKETQYF. As DNA, the CDR3 is TGCAGTGCTATACTAGCGGGAGGCATTAAAGAGACCCAGTACTTC.

This clonotype was counted a few times. The chain recombines TRBV5-1 with TRBJ2-7; 9 bases agree with TRBD1. With V trimmed by 5 bases and J by 1 base, 7 bases remained unmatched. The length of the CDR3 is 15 residues. Germline V gene lookup returns CDR1 SGHRS and CDR2 YFSETQ. The CDR3 is CASRTTGGWSYEQYF. Here the CDR3 DNA reads TGCGCCAGCAGAACTACAGGGGGCTGGTCCTACGAGCAGTACTTC.

This clonotype has just a few counts. This rearrangement joins TRBV5-1 to TRBJ1-6; unclear D gene. The V and J ends lost 1 base and 1 base respectively, with 6 bases between them. Germline V gene data show CDR1 as SGHRS and CDR2 as YFSETQ. The CDR3 runs to 15 residues. This CDR3 reads CASSLTGSYNSPLHF. The CDR3 nucleotides are TGCGCCAGCAGCTTGACGGGGTCCTATAATTCACCCCTCCACTTT.

V gene TRBV5-1 combines with J gene TRBJ2-6, with 9 bases lining up with TRBD1. This CDR3 region has 19 residues. Looked up from germline, CDR1 is SGHRS and CDR2 is YFSETQ. J was trimmed by 1 base and V by 3 bases; bases with no gene match: 11. This CDR3 is CASSYDPYRGRSGANVLTF. CDR3 coding DNA: TGCGCCAGCAGCTACGATCCTTACAGGGGGCGGTCTGGGGCCAACGTCCTGACTTTC.

This clonotype was observed a few times. This sequence joins TRBV19 and TRBJ2-1; possible D gene TRBD2, 5 bases. Germline V CDR1 and CDR2: LNHDA, SQIVND (reference sequence). V lost 8 bases to trimming and J lost 7 bases, with 18 bases between them. CDR3 length: 14 residues. This CDR3 is CASSGKGSPNEQFF. The CDR3 bases are TGTGCCAGTTCCGGGAAGGGCAGCCCGAATGAGCAGTTCTTC.

This clonotype appeared a few times. This chain uses TRBV20-1 with TRBJ2-7, with D unresolved. CDR1 and CDR2 (germline): DFQATT, SNEGSKA (reference sequence). Trimming cost V 5 bases and J 3 bases, with 17 bases left between them. The CDR3 runs 14 residues. The CDR3 DNA sequence: TGCAGTGCTCCTGAGCAGCCCCTCTACTACGAGCAGTACTTC. The encoded protein is CSAPEQPLYYEQYF.

The chain combines TRBV24-1 with TRBJ2-1, with D possibly TRBD2 on 7 matching bases. V was trimmed by 4 bases and J by 0 bases, leaving 15 bases between them. Germline V lookup: CDR1 KGHDR, CDR2 SFDVKD. This CDR3 comprises 17 residues. The CDR3 here is CATSDPSGQSSYNEQFF. The CDR3, as DNA: TGTGCCACCAGTGACCCTAGCGGACAGAGCTCCTACAATGAGCAGTTCTTC.

This clonotype was observed at least ten times. The rearrangement links TRBV5-1 to TRBJ2-2, with D uncertain. Per germline, CDR1 SGHRS and CDR2 YFSETQ. CDR3 length equals 16 residues. Trimming removed 2 bases from V and 0 bases from J, with 11 bases in between. The CDR3 loop reads CASSFSQVANTGELFF. In DNA, the CDR3 is TGCGCCAGCAGCTTCAGTCAGGTCGCGAACACCGGGGAGCTGTTTTTT.

The chain is built from TRBV5-8 and TRBJ1-1; D is ambiguous. This CDR3 spans 15 amino acids. Germline V lookup: CDR1 SGHTS, CDR2 YDEGEE. V lost 0 bases and J lost 1, with 10 bases in between. The chain's CDR3 is CASSLAIGRNTEAFF. Here the CDR3 DNA reads TGTGCCAGCAGCTTGGCCATTGGCAGGAACACTGAAGCTTTCTTT.

The sample holds many counts of this clonotype. The chain couples TRBV25-1 to TRBJ1-2; a weak D match, TRBD1 (5 bases). The CDR3 is made up of 13 amino acids. With 7 bases removed from V and 10 bases from J, the gap between germline ends came to 19 bases. CDR1 is MGHDK and CDR2 is SYGVNS in the germline V gene. The CDR3 bases are TGTGCCAGCACGAAAACCGGGACGACGATCTACACCTTC. Translating it yields CASTKTGTTIYTF.

The V and J genes are TRBV9 and TRBJ2-7, with a tentative D call TRBD2 (5 bases). The CDR3 has 15 amino acids. Trimming pared 3 bases from V and 4 bases from J, leaving 17 bases between. Germline V CDR1 and CDR2: SGDLS, YYNGEE. CDR3 amino acids: CASSAGSAVSYEQYF. CDR3 in DNA: TGTGCCAGCAGCGCCGGTAGCGCGGTGAGTTACGAGCAGTACTTC. Full variable domain (outside the CDR3, taken from reference TRBV9 and TRBJ2-7): DSGVTQTPKHLITATGQRVTLRCSPRSGDLSVYWYQQSLDQGLQFLIQYYNGEERAKGNILERFSAQQFPDLHSELNLSSLELGDSALYFCASSAGSAVSYEQYFGPGTRLTVT.

The chain carries TRBV18 and TRBJ2-5; TRBD2 is a possible D gene (5 bases). Germline assignment: CDR1 KGHSH and CDR2 LQKENI. V lost 8 bases and J 5 bases, leaving 21 bases between the germline ends. This CDR3 is built from 15 residues. In nucleotides, the CDR3 is TGTGCCAGCACCCCTTGGGGTGGTAGCGACGAGACCCAGTACTTC. Residues: CASTPWGGSDETQYF.

There are a few counts of this clonotype. V gene TRBV12-3 or TRBV12-4 combines with J gene TRBJ1-4, with D possibly TRBD1 on 5 matching bases. V was shortened by 6 bases and J by 7 bases, with 15 bases between the two germline ends. CDR3 length: 14 amino acids. The DNA for the CDR3 is TGTGCCAGCAGCCCGGGACGGCTCTCTGAAAAACTGTTTTTT. Its protein product is CASSPGRLSEKLFF.

The V gene is TRBV5-5, the J gene TRBJ2-2; tentative D call: TRBD2 (6 bases). This CDR3 is built from 18 residues. Trimming took off 3 bases at V and 0 bases at J, with 18 bases between the two ends. Germline V gene data show CDR1 as SGHKS and CDR2 as YYEKEE (reference sequence). CDR3 in amino acids: CASSYLPGGESNTGELFF. The CDR3 nucleotides read TGTGCCAGCAGCTACCTGCCCGGAGGGGAGTCGAACACCGGGGAGCTGTTTTTT.

This chain joins TRBV30 and TRBJ1-4, with no clear D. This CDR3 region has 12 residues. V lost 2 bases and J 7 bases, leaving 8 bases between the germline ends. CDR1 is GTSNPN, CDR2 SVGIG, per germline (reference sequence). CDR3 DNA sequence: TGTGCCTGGAGTTTGAGGGCTGAAAAACTGTTTTTT. It specifies CAWSLRAEKLFF.

This clonotype was seen at least ten times. The J gene is TRBJ2-2, the V gene TRBV27; D is uncertain. This CDR3 comprises 12 residues. V lost 7 bases and J 4 bases, leaving 7 bases between the germline ends. Germline V gene data show CDR1 as MNHEY and CDR2 as SMNVEV (reference sequence). CDR3 DNA sequence: TGTGCCAGCACCCCGGGCACCGGGGAGCTGTTTTTT. Amino acids: CASTPGTGELFF.

This clonotype has just a few counts. The genes are TRBV5-1 and TRBJ2-3; the match to TRBD1 covers 10 bases. J lost 4 bases, V lost 4 bases, and 6 bases had no gene match. The CDR3 is 15 residues long. The germline gives CDR1 SGHRS, CDR2 YFSETQ. CDR3 sequence reads: CASSAGTGEADTQYF. DNA for the CDR3: TGCGCCAGCAGCGCCGGGACAGGGGAGGCAGATACGCAGTATTTT.

As concerns this clonotype: Given a much more abundant clone one base away, this may be a read error. This sequence joins TRBV7-6 and TRBJ2-7, with D tentatively TRBD2 (6 bases). V was shortened by 1 base and J by 2 bases, with 12 bases between the two germline ends. The CDR3 consists of 15 residues. Per the germline V gene, CDR1 is SGHVS and CDR2 is FNYEAQ. The CDR3 reads CASSLGGVPAYEQYF. For the CDR3, the DNA is TGTGCCAGCAGCTTAGGGGGGGTTCCAGCCTACGAGCAGTACTTC.

This clonotype was counted at least ten times. DNA of the CDR3: TGTGCCAGCAGTCAGGGACAGATTAGCAATCAGCCCCAGCATTTT. It translates to CASSQGQISNQPQHF. This chain connects TRBV12-3 or TRBV12-4 to TRBJ1-5; 7 nucleotides line up with TRBD1. The V and J ends lost 5 bases and 0 bases, in that order; junction bases with no gene match: 4. CDR3 length: 15 residues.

This clonotype was seen a few times. The chain has TRBV7-8 and TRBJ2-7; weak D call: TRBD2 (6 bases). The V gene lost 6 bases and the J gene lost 0 bases, with 18 bases spanning the gap. Germline V lookup: CDR1 SGHVS, CDR2 FQNEAQ. This CDR3 region has 16 residues. In DNA, the CDR3 is TGTGCCAGCAGTACCCGGGGGTATAGCCCCTCCTACGAGCAGTACTTC. Translated, it gives CASSTRGYSPSYEQYF.